The rows below give T cell receptor beta chains drawn from one sample of a study of shared clonotypes between healthy human individuals. Method: immunoSEQ multiplex PCR; TCRdb's copy keeps in-frame clones and lacks some. The table includes under 2.5 million clones, about nine tenths detected once. Sequencing was carried out using naive CD4+ T cells from PBMCs. Every receptor here comes from a man aged 18 to 35 in good health. Some clones in this sample may be carry-over from other donors' samples. Both conserved end residues are part of each CDR3. The D gene is left open where the match is weak. Rows may omit the clone size; those that give it use once, few, many or a size class.

clone_size	v_call	d_call	cdr3_length	j_call	cdr3_aa	cdr3_nt
-	TRBV25-1	-	13	TRBJ2-5	CASSEGSLETQYF	TGTGCCAGCAGTGAGGGGAGTTTAGAGACCCAGTACTTC
-	TRBV28	-	14	TRBJ1-5	CASTLLSRVQPQHF	TGTGCCAGCACCCTACTTTCCAGGGTTCAGCCCCAGCATTTT
-	TRBV27	-	11	TRBJ2-3	CASKLTDTQYF	TGTGCCAGTAAACTCACAGATACGCAGTATTTT
-	TRBV27	-	14	TRBJ1-3	CASSLSAGRDTIYF	TGTGCCAGCAGTTTAAGTGCCGGGAGGGACACCATATATTTT
-	TRBV11-3	-	14	TRBJ2-2	CASSLAGVGGELFF	TGTGCCAGCAGCTTAGCAGGGGTTGGCGGGGAGCTGTTTTTT
once	TRBV6-1	TRBD1	14	TRBJ2-4	CASFQPGQENIQYF	TGTGCCAGTTTCCAGCCGGGACAGGAAAACATTCAGTACTTC
once	TRBV5-6	TRBD2	16	TRBJ2-1	CASSGAGLSIGNEQFF	TGTGCCAGCAGCGGGGCGGGACTAAGTATCGGCAATGAGCAGTTCTTC
-	TRBV7-8	TRBD1	14	TRBJ1-2	CASSTRTGTYGYTF	TGTGCCAGCAGCACCAGGACAGGGACCTATGGCTACACCTTC
-	TRBV28	-	14	TRBJ1-5	CASRRDTLNQPQHF	TGTGCCAGCAGGAGGGACACTCTCAATCAGCCCCAGCATTTT
-	TRBV30	TRBD1	15	TRBJ1-1	CAWSPTGGTPLEAFF	TGTGCCTGGAGTCCAACAGGGGGTACCCCTCTTGAAGCTTTCTTT
-	TRBV13	-	16	TRBJ2-7	CASSSSRVRGAYEQYF	TGTGCCAGCAGCTCCTCTCGAGTCCGGGGTGCCTACGAGCAGTACTTC
-	TRBV29-1	-	12	TRBJ2-1	CSVPPGYNEQFF	TGCAGCGTTCCACCTGGGTACAATGAGCAGTTCTTC
-	TRBV5-6	-	16	TRBJ2-1	CASSRKFGLTDNEQFF	TGTGCCAGCAGCCGAAAATTTGGACTCACAGACAATGAGCAGTTCTTC
-	TRBV7-2	-	14	TRBJ2-2	CASSFSGFGGELFF	TGTGCCAGCAGCTTTTCGGGATTCGGAGGGGAGCTGTTTTTT
-	TRBV5-1	-	15	TRBJ2-6	CASSLGEAGANVLTF	TGCGCCAGCAGCTTAGGGGAGGCTGGGGCCAACGTCCTGACTTTC
once	TRBV30	TRBD2	15	TRBJ2-7	CAWSDPGGAYDRQYF	TGTGCCTGGAGTGATCCGGGGGGGGCATACGATCGGCAGTACTTC
-	TRBV29-1	-	12	TRBJ2-5	CSARAGEVTQYF	TGCAGCGCACGGGCGGGCGAAGTGACCCAGTACTTC